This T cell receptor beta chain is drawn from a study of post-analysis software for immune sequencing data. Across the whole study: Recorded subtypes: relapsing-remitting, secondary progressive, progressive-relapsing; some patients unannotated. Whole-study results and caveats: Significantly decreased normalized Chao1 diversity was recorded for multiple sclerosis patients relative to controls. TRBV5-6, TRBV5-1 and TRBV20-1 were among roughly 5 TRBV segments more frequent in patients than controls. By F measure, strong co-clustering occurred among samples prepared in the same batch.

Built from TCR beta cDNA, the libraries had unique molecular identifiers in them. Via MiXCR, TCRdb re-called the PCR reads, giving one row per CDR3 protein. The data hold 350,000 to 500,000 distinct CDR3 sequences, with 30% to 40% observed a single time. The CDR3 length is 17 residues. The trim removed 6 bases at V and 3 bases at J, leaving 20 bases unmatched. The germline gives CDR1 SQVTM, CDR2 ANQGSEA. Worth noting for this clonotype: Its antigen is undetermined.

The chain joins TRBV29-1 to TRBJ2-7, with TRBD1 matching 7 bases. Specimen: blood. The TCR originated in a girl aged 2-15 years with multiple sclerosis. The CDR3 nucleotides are TGCAGCGTCCGGGACAGTGGGCTCGTGACACCCTACTACGAGCAGTACTTC. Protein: CSVRDSGLVTPYYEQYF.